The 2 T cell receptor beta chains below were found in one sample sequenced in a study of cytomegalovirus exposure and HLA in healthy donors (dated 2017 in TCRdb). Library generation was performed with the immunoSEQ multiplex PCR assay. A mixture of 60 forward primers for TCR Vbeta segments and 13 reverse primers for TCR Jbeta segments was used in the multiplex PCR. TCRdb re-hosts the immuneACCESS table, in-frame sequences only. Its copies lack some clones; in the studies checked, an unresolved V gene accounts for under half of them, and the cause for the rest is not known. For this sample, the table gives 150,000 to 200,000 clones. The ten largest account for over 1% of the sample. Sequencing was carried out using PBMCs. The source is a woman in her sixties in good health and CMV-seronegative.

A note on this clone: The same CDR3 arises from other DNA sequences in this sample as well. The rearrangement links TRBV11-2 to TRBJ2-6, with a weak D call TRBD1 (6 bases). V shed 5 bases and J shed 5 bases, with 16 bases lying between them. Germline V CDR1 and CDR2: SGHAT, FQNNGV. CDR3 length: 16 residues. The CDR3 nucleotides read TGTGCCAGCAGCCGTAGAGGGACACCCAGGGCCAACGTCCTGACTTTC. Translated: CASSRRGTPRANVLTF.

The chain combines TRBV18 with TRBJ1-2; 11 bases match TRBD1. This CDR3 has 19 amino acids. The germline V gene encodes CDR1 KGHSH and CDR2 LQKENI. Germline trimming cut 5 bases from V and 0 bases from J; bases unmatched to any gene: 14. The CDR3 DNA follows: TGTGCCAGCTCAACGGACGCCGGGACAGGGGGGCCCGCTAACTATGGCTACACCTTC. Translation: CASSTDAGTGGPANYGYTF.